This T cell receptor beta chain stems from a study of identical twins. Study results and caveats: Sharing of beta out-of-frame sequences by twins showed a weaker excess.

This clonotype came up many times. The antigen is not known. Healthy Caucasians were all of the donors. The length of the CDR3 is 16 residues. After removal of 4 bases from V and 3 bases from J, the junction contained 10 bases not matched to a gene. Germline CDR1 is SGHRS and CDR2 is YFSETQ. A single record per CDR3 protein comes from TCRdb applying MiXCR to the 5' RACE reads. The sample gives approximately 700,000 distinct CDR3 sequences, around 6% of which show up once; approximately 1.6% is in the top ten. This sequence originates from a man in his late teens or twenties in good health. The specimen sequenced was naive T cells sorted from blood. The rearrangement joins TRBV5-1 to TRBJ2-7; 10 nucleotides agree with TRBD1. For the CDR3, the DNA is TGCGCCAGCAGCCGGACACCGGGACAGGGGAACTACGAGCAGTACGTC. Amino acids: CASSRTPGQGNYEQYV.